The present TCR beta chain was sequenced within a study of cytomegalovirus exposure and HLA in healthy donors. Study results and caveats: A few V segments could not be told apart, such as TRBV6-2 and TRBV6-3, and were left out.

A word on this clone: What it recognizes is unknown.

The PCR was carried out with 60 Vbeta primers and 13 Jbeta primers. The assay was immunoSEQ multiplex PCR, and TCRdb's table has in-frame clones only and misses some. The sample lists about 200,000 clones, approximately 90% occurring once. Germline V gene lookup returns CDR1 MDHEN and CDR2 SYDVKM. V trimming: 6 bases; J trimming: 8 bases; junction bases outside the gene matches: 6. CDR3 size: 13 residues. The origin of this receptor is a boy between 2 and 10 years old in good health and CMV-seronegative. Sequenced material: PBMCs. The rearrangement links TRBV28 to TRBJ2-1, with 8 bases lining up with TRBD2. The CDR3 region has the DNA TGTGCCAGCAGAGGTGAGCGGGAGTATGAGCAGTTCTTC. Translated, it gives CASRGEREYEQFF.